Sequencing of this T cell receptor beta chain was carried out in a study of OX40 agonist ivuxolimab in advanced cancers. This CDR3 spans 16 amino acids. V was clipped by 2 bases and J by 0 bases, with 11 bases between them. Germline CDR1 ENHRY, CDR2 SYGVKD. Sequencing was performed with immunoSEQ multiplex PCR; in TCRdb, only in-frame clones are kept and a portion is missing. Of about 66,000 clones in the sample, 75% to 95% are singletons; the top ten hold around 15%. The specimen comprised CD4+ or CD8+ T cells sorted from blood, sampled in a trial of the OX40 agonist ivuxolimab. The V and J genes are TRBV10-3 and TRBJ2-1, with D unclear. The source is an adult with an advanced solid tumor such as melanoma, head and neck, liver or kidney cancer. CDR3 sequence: CAISEVRPSSYNEQFF. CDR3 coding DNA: TGTGCCATCAGTGAGGTACGCCCAAGCTCCTACAATGAGCAGTTCTTC.